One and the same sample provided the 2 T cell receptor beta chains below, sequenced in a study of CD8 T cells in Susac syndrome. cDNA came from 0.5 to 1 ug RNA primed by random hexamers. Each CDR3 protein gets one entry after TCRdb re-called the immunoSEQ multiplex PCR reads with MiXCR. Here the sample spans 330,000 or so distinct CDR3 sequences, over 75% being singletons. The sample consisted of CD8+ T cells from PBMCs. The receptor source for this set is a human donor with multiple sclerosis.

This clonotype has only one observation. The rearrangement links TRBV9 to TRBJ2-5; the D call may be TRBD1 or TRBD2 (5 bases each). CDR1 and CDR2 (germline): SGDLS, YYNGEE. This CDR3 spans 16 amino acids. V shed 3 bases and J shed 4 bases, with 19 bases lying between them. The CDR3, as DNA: TGTGCCAGCAGCGAAGGGACGCCCGGGGCGTTAGAGACCCAGTACTTC. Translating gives CASSEGTPGALETQYF.

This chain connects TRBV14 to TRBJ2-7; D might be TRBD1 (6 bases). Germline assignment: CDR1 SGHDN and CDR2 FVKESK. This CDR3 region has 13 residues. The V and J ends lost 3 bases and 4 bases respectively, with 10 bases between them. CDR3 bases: TGTGCCAGCAGCCACTGGGACACATACGAGCAGTACTTC. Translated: CASSHWDTYEQYF.